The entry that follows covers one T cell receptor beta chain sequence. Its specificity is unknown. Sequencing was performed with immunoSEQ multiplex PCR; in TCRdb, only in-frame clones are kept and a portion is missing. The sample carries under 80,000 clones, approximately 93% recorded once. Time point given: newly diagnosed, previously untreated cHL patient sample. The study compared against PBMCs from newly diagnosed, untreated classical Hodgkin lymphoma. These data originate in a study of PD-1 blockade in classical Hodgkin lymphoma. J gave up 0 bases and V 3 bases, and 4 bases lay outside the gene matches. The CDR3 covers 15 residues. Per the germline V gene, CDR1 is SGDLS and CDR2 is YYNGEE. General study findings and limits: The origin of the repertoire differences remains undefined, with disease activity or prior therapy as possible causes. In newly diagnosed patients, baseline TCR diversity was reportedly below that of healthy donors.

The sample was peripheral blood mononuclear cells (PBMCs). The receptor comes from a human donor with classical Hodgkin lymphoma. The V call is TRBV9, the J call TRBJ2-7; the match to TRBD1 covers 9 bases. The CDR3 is CASSGGTGFSYEQYF. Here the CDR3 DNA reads TGTGCCAGCAGCGGGGGGACAGGGTTCTCCTACGAGCAGTACTTC.